The 31 T cell receptor beta chains given below trace back to one sample, sequenced in a study of shared clonotypes between healthy human individuals. In the naive CD8 group, cells lacked CD45RO and were positively selected for CCR7, so terminally differentiated effector memory CD45RA+ cells were left out. Profiling relied on immunoSEQ multiplex PCR, and the TCRdb table lists in-frame clones only, not all of them. The sample contains 1.5 million to 2.5 million clones, about 95% of which appear only once. The specimen was naive CD8+ T cells sorted from blood. Receptor source: a man younger than 30 in good health.

The chain joins TRBV23-1 to TRBJ1-6, with D maybe TRBD1 (5 bases). TRBV23-1 is an open reading frame whose function is uncertain. The CDR3 sequence is 18 residues long. Trimming took 4 bases from V and 8 from J, leaving 24 bases between them. CDR3 sequence: CASSRATGRSTTDSPLHF. The CDR3 coding sequence is TGCGCCAGCAGTCGAGCCACAGGTAGGTCTACTACAGATTCACCCCTCCACTTT.

This chain uses TRBV4-1 with TRBJ2-2; D call uncertain. Germline V gene sequence: CDR1 MGHRA, CDR2 YSYEKL. Deletions cut 1 base from V and 7 bases from J, with 13 bases between. The CDR3 has 15 amino acids. Here the CDR3 reads CASSQVQQRDGELFF. DNA for the CDR3: TGCGCCAGCAGCCAAGTCCAACAGCGTGACGGGGAGCTGTTTTTT.

V gene TRBV7-9 combines with J gene TRBJ1-6; possibly TRBD1 for D (6 bases). This CDR3 comprises 14 residues. Trimming left V 4 bases short and J 9 bases short, with 13 bases between. The germline V gene encodes CDR1 SEHNR and CDR2 FQNEAQ (reference sequence). The CDR3 bases are TGTGCCAGCAGCTCGACACAGGGTGGTTCACCCCTCCACTTT. Translating gives CASSSTQGGSPLHF.

In DNA, the CDR3 is TGCAGCGTTAATCTCTCCTACAATGAGCAGTTCTTC. Translating it yields CSVNLSYNEQFF. The chain has TRBV29-1 and TRBJ2-1; D gene uncertain. From germline, CDR1 is SQVTM and CDR2 ANQGSEA. The CDR3 covers 12 residues. V was clipped by 5 bases and J by 0 bases, with 5 bases between them.

V gene TRBV6-6 combines with J gene TRBJ2-3, with D hard to call. CDR3 size: 14 residues. Germline CDR1 is MNHNY and CDR2 is SVGAGI (reference sequence). V lost 5 bases and J 0 bases, leaving 9 bases between the germline ends. DNA for the CDR3: TGTGCCAGCAGTGTAGCCATTAGCACAGATACGCAGTATTTT. Translating it yields CASSVAISTDTQYF.

The chain has TRBV30 and TRBJ1-6; D might be TRBD1 (5 bases). CDR1 and CDR2 from the germline V gene are GTSNPN and SVGIG (reference sequence). With 2 bases removed from V and 11 bases from J, the gap between germline ends came to 13 bases. CDR3 length equals 13 residues. In DNA form, the CDR3 reads TGTGCCTGGAGTCCAGTGGGGCAGGCACCCCTCCACTTT. Protein sequence: CAWSPVGQAPLHF.

The chain employs TRBV4-1 and TRBJ2-3, with D maybe TRBD1 (6 bases). CDR3 size: 16 residues. In germline, CDR1 is MGHRA, CDR2 YSYEKL. Trimming removed 0 bases from V and 1 base from J, with 11 bases in between. The CDR3 DNA reads TGCGCCAGCAGCCAAGATCCGCACAGGGGCACAGATACGCAGTATTTT. The encoded protein is CASSQDPHRGTDTQYF.

This chain connects TRBV4-1 to TRBJ2-7; 8 bases line up with TRBD1. There are 15 residues in the CDR3. Trimming took 2 bases from V and 5 from J; bases not matched to a gene: 8. CDR1 MGHRA and CDR2 YSYEKL come from the germline V gene. The CDR3 DNA sequence: TGCGCCAGCAGCCAATCAGGGGGCGTGATCAACGAGCAGTACTTC. Translating it yields CASSQSGGVINEQYF.

The rearrangement joins TRBV5-4 to TRBJ1-2; 7 bases align to TRBD1. The CDR3 totals 14 residues. The junction had 6 bases not matched to a gene; V was cut back by 1 base and J by 6 bases. The V gene's germline CDR1 is SGHNT and CDR2 YYREEE (reference sequence). The CDR3 loop reads CASSLWRDSDGYTF. The CDR3 nucleotides are TGTGCCAGCAGCTTGTGGAGGGACAGTGATGGCTACACCTTC.

V usage is TRBV4-2 and J usage is TRBJ2-2; TRBD1 agrees at 7 bases. CDR3 length equals 16 residues. The trim removed 0 bases at V and 4 bases at J, leaving 5 bases unmatched. CDR1 LGHNA and CDR2 YNFKEQ come from the germline V gene. For the CDR3, the DNA is TGTGCCAGCAGCCAAGAGGTTGGGACAGTCACCGGGGAGCTGTTTTTT. Protein sequence: CASSQEVGTVTGELFF.

The genes are TRBV28 and TRBJ1-2; 11 bases agree with TRBD1. The junction had 6 bases not matched to a gene; V was cut back by 6 bases and J by 3 bases. The CDR3 has 15 amino acids. Germline V gene lookup returns CDR1 MDHEN and CDR2 SYDVKM. In DNA, the CDR3 is TGTGCCAGCAGATCTCCGGGACAGGGGGACTATGGCTACACCTTC. Its translation is CASRSPGQGDYGYTF.

The chain is built from TRBV6-4 and TRBJ2-7; 9 positions match TRBD1. The CDR3 loop spans 16 amino acids. The germline gives CDR1 MRHNA, CDR2 SNTAGT. Germline trimming cut 4 bases from V and 6 bases from J; bases unmatched to any gene: 13. This chain's CDR3 is CASSVITGTGPSEQYF. In nucleotides, the CDR3 is TGTGCCAGCAGTGTGATTACCGGGACAGGGCCCTCCGAGCAGTACTTC.

For this clone: Other DNA sequences from this sample encode an identical CDR3 as well. The gene calls are TRBV4-3 and TRBJ2-1; D not certain. The CDR3 loop spans 15 amino acids. Germline V CDR1 and CDR2: LGHNA, YSLEER. The ends were cut back, 3 bases at V and 1 base at J, with 10 bases in the middle. The CDR3 nucleotides read TGCGCCAGCAGCCAGGCTAGTGGATCCTACAATGAGCAGTTCTTC. Protein product: CASSQASGSYNEQFF.

CDR3 in DNA: TGTGCCAGCAGTCTAGACGGGACTAGCCCCCCAGATACGCAGTATTTT. It is translated as CASSLDGTSPPDTQYF. The chain joins TRBV27 to TRBJ2-3, with 9 bases aligning to TRBD2. V trimming: 5 bases; J trimming: 4 bases; junction bases outside the gene matches: 10. From germline, CDR1 is MNHEY and CDR2 SMNVEV (reference sequence). The CDR3 loop spans 16 amino acids.

The rearrangement uses TRBV7-9 and TRBJ2-7, with 10 nucleotides matching TRBD2. The length of the CDR3 is 16 residues. Germline trimming cut 2 bases from V and 3 bases from J; bases unmatched to any gene: 7. Germline V gene data show CDR1 as SEHNR and CDR2 as FQNEAQ (reference sequence). The CDR3 nucleotides read TGTGCCAGCAGCTTAAGTCCGACTAGCGGGTTCTACGAGCAGTACTTC. It is translated as CASSLSPTSGFYEQYF.

V is TRBV5-6 and J is TRBJ1-2; 12 bases fit TRBD1. This CDR3 region has 17 residues. With V trimmed by 4 bases and J by 0 bases, 7 bases remained unmatched. Germline assignment: CDR1 SGHDT and CDR2 YYEEEE. CDR3 coding DNA: TGTGCCAGCAGCCGAGGGACAGGGGGCCCCGCTAACTATGGCTACACCTTC. Translating it yields CASSRGTGGPANYGYTF.

The chain carries TRBV19 and TRBJ1-2; 9 bases match TRBD1. This CDR3 spans 15 amino acids. Trimming took 6 bases from V and 6 from J; bases not matched to a gene: 11. The V gene's germline CDR1 is LNHDA and CDR2 SQIVND (reference sequence). In nucleotides, the CDR3 is TGTGCCAGTAGCTTACAGGGGGCCGGGTTGGATGGCTACACCTTC. Translating it yields CASSLQGAGLDGYTF.

This chain joins TRBV9 and TRBJ2-7, with D perhaps TRBD2 (6 bases). From germline, CDR1 is SGDLS and CDR2 YYNGEE. V was clipped by 4 bases and J by 2 bases, with 16 bases between them. The CDR3 is 15 residues long. The chain's CDR3 is CASSLTGEDTYEQYF. In DNA form, the CDR3 reads TGTGCCAGCAGCCTCACCGGGGAGGATACCTACGAGCAGTACTTC.

This clone was counted a few times. The V and J genes are TRBV30 and TRBJ1-1; unclear D gene. V was shortened by 8 bases and J by 6 bases, with 10 bases between the two germline ends. Germline values: CDR1 GTSNPN, CDR2 SVGIG (reference sequence). CDR3 length equals 10 residues. The CDR3 loop reads CATARPEAFF. CDR3 DNA: TGTGCCACGGCGAGGCCTGAAGCTTTCTTT.

The rearrangement links TRBV7-9 to TRBJ2-1; D unclear. V dropped 2 bases and J dropped 0 bases, with 14 bases sitting between them. The CDR3 runs 17 residues. The germline V gene encodes CDR1 SEHNR and CDR2 FQNEAQ (reference sequence). Here the CDR3 DNA reads TGTGCCAGCAGCTTACAGGCCCCTACGAGCTCCTACAATGAGCAGTTCTTC. The encoded protein is CASSLQAPTSSYNEQFF.

The rearrangement links TRBV15 to TRBJ1-3; no clear D gene. V was trimmed by 0 bases and J by 8 bases, leaving 11 bases between them. Germline assignment: CDR1 LNHNV and CDR2 YYDKDF (reference sequence). The CDR3 is made up of 14 amino acids. CDR3 in DNA: TGTGCCACCAGCAGAGACCTCGGGCAGGACACCATATATTTT. It is translated as CATSRDLGQDTIYF. Using reference TRBV15 and TRBJ1-3 for the parts outside the CDR3, the full variable domain is DAMVIQNPRYQVTQFGKPVTLSCSQTLNHNVMYWYQQKSSQAPKLLFHYYDKDFNNEADTPDNFQSRRPNTSFCFLDIRSPGLGDTAMYLCATSRDLGQDTIYFGEGSWLTVV.

This clone has only one observation. This chain's CDR3 is CSVLTGSEQYF. CDR3 nucleotide sequence: TGCAGCGTGCTGACAGGGAGTGAGCAGTACTTC. V is TRBV29-1 and J is TRBJ2-7, with 7 bases lining up with TRBD1. The germline gives CDR1 SQVTM, CDR2 ANQGSEA. The CDR3 spans 11 residues. J lost 7 bases, V lost 6 bases, and 6 bases had no gene match.

The V call is TRBV4-3, the J call TRBJ2-1; the D gene is possibly TRBD1 (6 bases). This CDR3 comprises 14 residues. V was cut by 2 bases and J by 7 bases, with 12 bases left in between. Germline-derived CDR1 and CDR2 are LGHNA and YSLEER. The CDR3 DNA reads TGCGCCAGCAGCCAACGACAGGTGTGGAATGAGCAGTTCTTC. It specifies CASSQRQVWNEQFF.

The chain is built from TRBV25-1 and TRBJ1-1; no firm D call. This CDR3 has 16 amino acids. Per the germline V gene, CDR1 is MGHDK and CDR2 is SYGVNS. The germline V and J ends were trimmed by 0 bases and 9 bases, with 20 bases remaining between them. The CDR3 region has the DNA TGTGCCAGCAGTGAATACCCTCTTGCTTCCGGGGAGAAAGCTTTCTTT. This gives the protein CASSEYPLASGEKAFF.

The V and J genes are TRBV29-1 and TRBJ2-7; D possibly uses TRBD1 or TRBD2 (6 bases each). CDR1 and CDR2 (germline): SQVTM, ANQGSEA. CDR3 size: 12 residues. V lost 4 bases to trimming and J lost 3 bases, with 10 bases between them. The CDR3 sequence is CSVAEGGYEQYF. CDR3 DNA sequence: TGCAGCGTTGCGGAGGGGGGCTACGAGCAGTACTTC.

This chain connects TRBV6-5 to TRBJ1-1; D may be TRBD1 (6 bases). V was cut by 2 bases and J by 5 bases, with 12 bases left in between. Germline loops: CDR1 MNHEY, CDR2 SVGAGI. This CDR3 has 14 amino acids. CDR3 loop: CASSYTGRGTEAFF. CDR3 DNA: TGTGCCAGCAGTTACACAGGGCGGGGTACTGAAGCTTTCTTT.

With regard to this clone: At the DNA level, this CDR3 is encoded by other sequences in the same sample as well. This chain links TRBV5-1 with TRBJ2-7, with TRBD2 matching over 9 bases. This CDR3 spans 13 amino acids. The J segment lost 5 bases and the V segment lost 7 bases, leaving 7 bases of the junction unmatched. Germline V gene sequence: CDR1 SGHRS, CDR2 YFSETQ. The CDR3 here is CASSLAGTHEQYF. For the CDR3, the DNA is TGCGCCAGCTCGCTAGCGGGAACCCACGAGCAGTACTTC.

Concerning this clone itself: The sample carries other DNA sequences with the same CDR3. The J gene is TRBJ1-5, the V gene TRBV30; 7 bases align to TRBD1. This CDR3 spans 14 amino acids. CDR1 GTSNPN and CDR2 SVGIG come from the germline V gene (reference sequence). The V and J ends lost 2 bases and 2 bases, in that order; junction bases with no gene match: 3. The CDR3 DNA is TGTGCCTGGAGTCCAGGACAGGGCAATCAGCCCCAGCATTTT. Translated, it gives CAWSPGQGNQPQHF.

This rearrangement joins TRBV5-1 to TRBJ2-3; 7 nucleotides match TRBD1. The CDR3 covers 19 residues. V was clipped by 3 bases and J by 9 bases; unmatched bases: 25. The germline gives CDR1 SGHRS, CDR2 YFSETQ. CDR3 in amino acids: CASSYGIPTGPTGLETQYF. The CDR3 DNA follows: TGCGCCAGCAGCTACGGGATTCCGACAGGGCCTACGGGTTTGGAGACGCAGTATTTT.

This chain links TRBV28 with TRBJ1-1; 9 nucleotides line up with TRBD1. With 2 bases clipped from V and 4 bases from J, the junction kept 8 bases outside the gene matches. Looked up from germline, CDR1 is MDHEN and CDR2 is SYDVKM. This CDR3 is 16 amino acids long. The CDR3: CASSLAEQGAVTEAFF. In DNA form, the CDR3 reads TGTGCCAGCAGTTTAGCCGAACAGGGGGCTGTCACTGAAGCTTTCTTT.

The V gene is TRBV7-9, the J gene TRBJ2-7; D not certain. Germline assignment: CDR1 SEHNR and CDR2 FQNEAQ (reference sequence). V was pared by 0 bases and J by 4 bases, with 7 bases between. The CDR3 length is 13 residues. The CDR3 sequence: CASSLAVQYEQYF. The CDR3 region has the DNA TGTGCCAGCAGCTTAGCGGTACAGTACGAGCAGTACTTC.